This T cell receptor beta chain was retrieved from a study of blood T cell repertoires in COVID-19. The wider study: Donors in the United States, Italy and Spain gave samples during acute or convalescent COVID-19. From T cells, B-cell-depleted T cells, or PBMCs came the material, which was cDNA or gDNA.

Original analysis: It was from reference gene primer amplification that nucleated cell counts were estimated. Some clones are missing from TCRdb's copy, which holds only in-frame ones; the method was immunoSEQ multiplex PCR. V and J calls and clone size follow that table, whereas D and trimming were derived from the DNA. The table records 75,000 to 80,000 clones, 88% of them present only once. Trimming cost V 6 bases and J 1 base, with 16 bases left between them. Germline values: CDR1 SEHNR, CDR2 FQNEAQ (reference sequence). This CDR3 comprises 16 residues. The clonotype comes from a human donor in a cohort sampled during active COVID-19. This chain connects TRBV7-9 to TRBJ2-1; no definite D call. What was sequenced was peripheral blood. CDR3 in DNA: TGTGCCAGCAGTTTCCTTTTTTTAGCATCCTACAATGAGCAGTTCTTC. Translating gives CASSFLFLASYNEQFF.